This entry lists 21 T cell receptor beta chains sequenced from one sample in a study of read filtering for tumor transcriptome and immune sequencing. From around 0.4 ug of RNA, a library with molecular barcoded alpha/delta and beta/gamma adaptors was made. Each CDR3 protein is one row after TCRdb ran MiXCR on the reads. Of around 65,000 distinct CDR3 sequences listed, roughly 18% are singletons. The sequenced sample consisted of a population of CD138-negative cells sorted from bone marrow. The source is a donor over 35 with multiple myeloma.

In this sample, this clonotype is medium-sized. This chain joins TRBV7-3 and TRBJ2-6; D is unclear. The CDR3 spans 18 residues. V was shortened by 1 base and J by 0 bases, with 13 bases between the two germline ends. Germline CDR1 is SGHTA and CDR2 is FQGTGA. The CDR3 region is CASSLMSALSSGANVLTF. CDR3 bases: TGTGCCAGCAGCTTAATGTCAGCACTTAGCTCTGGGGCCAACGTCCTGACTTTC.

By sample share, this clonotype is medium-sized. V is TRBV29-1 and J is TRBJ2-1; TRBD2 matches 12 bases. Looked up from germline, CDR1 is SQVTM and CDR2 is ANQGSEA. J gave up 2 bases and V 7 bases, and 12 bases lay outside the gene matches. The CDR3 totals 17 residues. CDR3 sequence: CSAGLAGPFTPYNEQFF. As DNA, the CDR3 is TGCAGCGCTGGACTAGCGGGGCCCTTTACACCCTACAATGAGCAGTTCTTC.

With respect to this clonotype: Since a far larger clone is one base different, this is likely a read error. This chain links TRBV7-9 with TRBJ2-5, with D uncertain. Trimming took off 4 bases at V and 4 bases at J, with 4 bases between the two ends. Looked up from germline, CDR1 is SEHNR and CDR2 is FQNEAQ (reference sequence). The CDR3 loop spans 11 amino acids. The CDR3 sequence is CASSSLETQYF. Written as DNA, the CDR3 is TGTGCCAGCAGCTCCCTAGAGACCCAGTACTTC.

This clonotype was recorded at least ten times. This rearrangement joins TRBV12-3 or TRBV12-4 to TRBJ1-1; maybe TRBD1 (6 bases). The CDR3 is 15 amino acids. Trimming shortened V by 1 base and J by 0 bases, and 9 bases separated the two germline ends. The CDR3 DNA follows: TGTGCCAGCAGTTTAGGAGGACAGCTGAACACTGAAGCTTTCTTT. This encodes CASSLGGQLNTEAFF.

This clonotype was counted ten times or more. The chain joins TRBV28 to TRBJ2-1; TRBD1 aligns across 8 bases. V shed 5 bases, J shed 12 bases, and the junction held 6 bases outside the gene matches. The germline CDR1 and CDR2 sequences are MDHEN and SYDVKM. The CDR3 runs 12 residues. In DNA form, the CDR3 reads TGTGCCAGCAGTGTCCTTACAGGGGGGCAGTTCTTC. This codes for CASSVLTGGQFF.

Details on this clonotype: With a much larger clone just one base away, this may be a read error. The chain recombines TRBV6-6 with TRBJ2-3; D gene uncertain. Germline CDR1 and CDR2: MNHNY and SVGAGI (reference sequence). The CDR3 is 11 residues long. V was shortened by 5 bases and J by 4 bases, with 4 bases between the two germline ends. CDR3 region: CASSHPDTQYF. The CDR3 nucleotides are TGTGCCAGCAGTCATCCAGATACGCAGTATTTT.

This clonotype occurred many times. The chain couples TRBV29-1 to TRBJ2-1; D is perhaps TRBD1 (6 bases). V shed 8 bases and J shed 0 bases, with 14 bases lying between them. Germline CDR1 reads SQVTM; CDR2 reads ANQGSEA. The CDR3 runs 14 residues. CDR3 bases: TGCAGCTCGCGGCAGGGGTCCTCCTACAATGAGCAGTTCTTC. Translated: CSSRQGSSYNEQFF.

The chain is built from TRBV27 and TRBJ2-7; D is possibly TRBD1 (6 bases). Germline loops: CDR1 MNHEY, CDR2 SMNVEV (reference sequence). The CDR3 runs to 15 residues. V lost 1 base, J lost 0 bases, and 10 bases lay in between. The CDR3 DNA reads as TGTGCCAGCAGTTTATTGGGACAAAGCTCCTACGAGCAGTACTTC. Translated: CASSLLGQSSYEQYF.

Comments on this clonotype: One junction end disagrees with the germline gene, perhaps due to a read error. The genes are TRBV28 and TRBJ2-7; 7 bases fit TRBD1. The CDR3 length is 13 residues. Germline V gives CDR1 MDHEN, CDR2 SYDVKM. The CDR3 sequence: CASIPRGPGQKVF. CDR3 DNA: TGTGCCAGCATTCCAAGGGGGCCGGGACAGAAAGTGTTC.

This clonotype occurred many times. V is TRBV6-6 and J is TRBJ1-5, with 9 bases fitting TRBD1. From germline, CDR1 is MNHNY and CDR2 SVGAGI (reference sequence). The trim removed 4 bases at V and 5 bases at J, leaving 9 bases unmatched. The CDR3 loop spans 16 amino acids. The DNA for the CDR3 is TGTGCCAGCAGTTCCGCAGACAGGGGGTATGATCAGCCCCAGCATTTT. Its translation: CASSSADRGYDQPQHF.

The chain is built from TRBV7-2 and TRBJ2-6, with TRBD2 matching 8 bases. The V gene's germline CDR1 is SGHTA and CDR2 FQGNSA. The ends lost 5 bases at V and 0 bases at J; junction bases unmatched: 9. CDR3 length: 18 amino acids. The CDR3 region is CASSPAGLAGSGANVLTF. Here the CDR3 DNA reads TGTGCCAGCAGCCCCGCAGGGCTAGCGGGCTCTGGGGCCAACGTCCTGACTTTC.

This clonotype was detected many times. J is TRBJ2-3 and V is TRBV6-5; 10 bases agree with TRBD2. In germline, CDR1 is MNHEY, CDR2 SVGAGI. V trimming: 7 bases; J trimming: 6 bases; junction bases outside the gene matches: 10. This CDR3 has 15 amino acids. The CDR3 nucleotides are TGTGCCAGCAAGGGAGGAGCGGGAGGGCCGGATACGCAGTATTTT. Translation gives CASKGGAGGPDTQYF.

In the case of this clonotype: This may arise from a read error, as a much more abundant clone is one base away. The rearrangement links TRBV15 to TRBJ2-7; TRBD2 matches 10 bases. This CDR3 spans 16 amino acids. Looked up from germline, CDR1 is LNHNV and CDR2 is YYDKDF (reference sequence). After removal of 0 bases from V and 5 bases from J, the junction contained 7 bases not matched to a gene. The CDR3 sequence: CATSRDRRTSGNEQYF. The CDR3 DNA follows: TGTGCCACCAGCAGAGATCGGAGGACTAGCGGTAACGAGCAGTACTTC.

This clonotype was counted at least ten times. The V and J genes are TRBV29-1 and TRBJ2-7; the match to TRBD1 covers 9 bases. The CDR3 runs to 12 residues. The junction had 5 bases not matched to a gene; V was cut back by 5 bases and J by 6 bases. Germline CDR1 reads SQVTM; CDR2 reads ANQGSEA. The CDR3 loop is CSVSRQGGEQYF. The CDR3 DNA reads as TGCAGCGTTAGTAGACAGGGGGGCGAGCAGTACTTC.

This clonotype showed up many times. The genes are TRBV7-3 and TRBJ2-1; D gene ambiguous. With 6 bases removed from V and 4 bases from J, the gap between germline ends came to 19 bases. CDR1 and CDR2 from the germline V gene are SGHTA and FQGTGA. The CDR3 is 16 amino acids. The CDR3 protein is CASRAPASRVYNEQFF. As DNA, the CDR3 is TGTGCCAGCAGAGCCCCGGCCTCTAGGGTATACAATGAGCAGTTCTTC.

DNA of the CDR3: TGTGCCAGCACCATTAGCGGGAGGGCCGACAATGAGCAGTTCTTC. Amino acids: CASTISGRADNEQFF. The chain links TRBV5-4 to TRBJ2-1, with TRBD2 identical over 11 bases. The V segment lost 6 bases and the J segment 5 bases; nucleotides outside the gene matches: 7. Germline assignment: CDR1 SGHNT and CDR2 YYREEE (reference sequence). This CDR3 is built from 15 residues.

Note on this clonotype: A read error is likely here: a far larger clone is one base away. The rearrangement uses TRBV11-2 and TRBJ2-2, with a weak D call TRBD2 (5 bases). CDR1 is SGHAT, CDR2 FQNNGV, per germline. The CDR3 loop spans 13 amino acids. CDR3 bases: TGTGCCAGCAGCGAAACACTCACCGGGGATCTGTTTTTT. It translates to CASSETLTGDLFF.

With regard to this clonotype: A read error may be the cause here, since a much bigger clone is one base away. J is TRBJ2-3 and V is TRBV25-1; tentatively, D is TRBD1 (5 bases). There are 13 residues in the CDR3. Germline V gives CDR1 MGHDK, CDR2 SYGVNS. Trimming removed 2 bases from V and 4 bases from J, with 7 bases in between. The DNA for the CDR3 is TGTGCCAGCAGTGAACAGGGTTCAGATACGCAGTATTTT. The encoded protein is CASSEQGSDTQYF.

V is TRBV27 and J is TRBJ2-4; 9 bases map to TRBD1. The CDR3 runs to 16 residues. V dropped 6 bases and J dropped 1; count of bases not matched to a gene: 7. Germline V lookup: CDR1 MNHEY, CDR2 SMNVEV (reference sequence). DNA for the CDR3: TGTGCCAGCAGATCAACAGGGGGCGCGGCCAAAAACATTCAGTACTTC. Translation: CASRSTGGAAKNIQYF.

Ten or more counts support this clonotype. The V gene is TRBV12-2, the J gene TRBJ1-5; TRBD1, the table's D call, was not compared with the DNA. TRBV12-2 is shown as a pseudogene. CDR3 size: 19 residues. In DNA form, the CDR3 reads TGTGCAAGTCGCCCACCAACCCGACAGATACTTTATAGCAATCAGCCCCAGCATTTT. It yields the protein CASRPPTRQILYSNQPQHF.

In the case of this clonotype: A single base is all that separates this from a far larger clone, so a read error is likely. The rearrangement joins TRBV5-4 to TRBJ2-1, with TRBD1 matching 7 bases. Germline V gene data show CDR1 as SGHNT and CDR2 as YYREEE (reference sequence). The CDR3 has 16 amino acids. V lost 2 bases to trimming and J lost 6 bases; unmatched junction nucleotides: 11. The CDR3 bases are TGTGCCAGCAGCTTAGATCAAGGAAGGGGGCTCAATGAGCAGTTCTTC. Amino acids: CASSLDQGRGLNEQFF.